These 28 T cell receptor beta chains share one sample of origin, sequenced in a study of identical twins (dated by TCRdb to the mid-2010s). Library creation used 5' RACE. These reads were obtained on an Illumina HiSeq 2000. The public reads were reprocessed in TCRdb via fastp at Q25 and MiXCR, keeping in-frame beta chains. Each CDR3 protein gets just one entry, which takes the most common genes and DNA from the rows behind it. This sample comprises fewer than 550,000 distinct CDR3 sequences, 14% of them detected only once. The ten top clones hold 0.8% to 1% of the sample. The data were also submitted as part of a second study, on yellow fever vaccine responses in identical twins.

The specimen was CD4+ T cells sorted from blood. The receptors come from a woman under 30 in good health.

This clonotype was seen only a few times. The chain is built from TRBV11-2 and TRBJ2-1; 10 bases are shared with TRBD2. Germline CDR1 SGHAT, CDR2 FQNNGV. This CDR3 comprises 18 residues. Germline trimming cut 0 bases from V and 8 bases from J; bases unmatched to any gene: 13. Here the CDR3 DNA reads TGTGCCAGCAGCTTAGATCCCCGGGCTAGCGGGAGCGTGGATGAGCAGTTCTTC. It yields the protein CASSLDPRASGSVDEQFF.

This clonotype turned up a few times. The chain couples TRBV7-9 to TRBJ1-2; 9 bases fit TRBD1. This CDR3 spans 15 amino acids. Looked up from germline, CDR1 is SEHNR and CDR2 is FQNEAQ (reference sequence). J was trimmed by 8 bases and V by 4 bases; bases with no gene match: 11. The CDR3 here is CASSSRQGELRGYTF. The DNA of the CDR3 is TGTGCCAGCAGCTCTCGACAGGGGGAGTTACGAGGCTACACCTTC.

The rearrangement links TRBV15 to TRBJ2-7, with 7 bases fitting TRBD2. The germline V gene has CDR1 LNHNV and CDR2 YYDKDF (reference sequence). The V segment lost 5 bases and the J segment 2 bases; nucleotides outside the gene matches: 12. The CDR3 is 16 amino acids. The CDR3: CATSGGAGGGPYEQYF. The CDR3 DNA reads TGTGCCACCAGCGGCGGGGCTGGCGGGGGTCCCTACGAGCAGTACTTC.

This chain connects TRBV12-3 or TRBV12-4 to TRBJ2-1; 10 nucleotides agree with TRBD1. V lost 5 bases to trimming and J lost 4 bases; unmatched junction nucleotides: 5. This CDR3 spans 15 amino acids. CDR3 in DNA: TGTGCCAGCAGTCCAAGGGACAGGGGTTACAATGAGCAGTTCTTC. The encoded protein is CASSPRDRGYNEQFF.

This clonotype was seen a few times. V and J are TRBV4-3 and TRBJ2-3; 8 bases match TRBD2. The V gene's germline CDR1 is LGHNA and CDR2 YSLEER. Trimming removed 0 bases from V and 0 bases from J; junction bases left unmatched: 11. CDR3 length equals 19 residues. The CDR3 coding sequence is TGCGCCAGCAGCCAAGATCAAAGCGGGAGTCCCACTAGCACAGATACGCAGTATTTT. It specifies CASSQDQSGSPTSTDTQYF.

The V call is TRBV5-6, the J call TRBJ2-3; TRBD1 matches 7 bases. After removal of 4 bases from V and 3 bases from J, the junction contained 5 bases not matched to a gene. The CDR3 runs 14 residues. Germline V gives CDR1 SGHDT, CDR2 YYEEEE. CDR3 in amino acids: CASSAGQATDTQYF. CDR3 DNA sequence: TGTGCCAGCAGCGCAGGACAGGCAACAGATACGCAGTATTTT.

The rearrangement joins TRBV2 to TRBJ2-5; TRBD2 agrees at 10 bases. This CDR3 has 15 amino acids. CDR1 SNHLY and CDR2 FYNNEI come from the germline V gene. J lost 6 bases, V lost 2 bases, and 6 bases had no gene match. CDR3 coding DNA: TGTGCCAGCAGTGAAATACCTAGCGGGAGTCAGACCCAGTACTTC. Encoded protein: CASSEIPSGSQTQYF.

This clonotype was recorded at least ten times. This chain links TRBV12-3 or TRBV12-4 with TRBJ1-1, with a possible D match to TRBD1 (6 bases). Deletions cut 3 bases from V and 10 bases from J, with 12 bases between. The CDR3 contains 12 residues. The CDR3 coding sequence is TGTGCCAGCAGTTTTCTCGGGGGCGGAGCTTTCTTT. Encoded protein: CASSFLGGGAFF.

This clonotype was detected only a few times. The chain joins TRBV12-3 or TRBV12-4 to TRBJ1-5, with no clear D. V was clipped by 3 bases and J by 9 bases, with 9 bases between them. The CDR3 length is 12 residues. The CDR3 DNA sequence: TGTGCCAGCAGTTTTGGGATGGGGCCCCAGCATTTT. It translates to CASSFGMGPQHF.

This clonotype came up a few times. The V call is TRBV6-1, the J call TRBJ1-6; tentatively, D is TRBD1 (6 bases). Germline loops: CDR1 MNHNS, CDR2 SASEGT. This CDR3 spans 15 amino acids. The V and J ends lost 6 bases and 4 bases respectively, with 13 bases between them. The CDR3 DNA sequence: TGTGCCAGCAGGGCGACAGGATCTTATAATTCACCCCTCCACTTT. Its translation is CASRATGSYNSPLHF.

V and J are TRBV19 and TRBJ2-3; D may be TRBD2 (7 bases). Trimming pared 6 bases from V and 3 bases from J, leaving 16 bases between. This CDR3 is built from 15 residues. In germline, CDR1 is LNHDA, CDR2 SQIVND (reference sequence). CDR3: CASSRRGEGTDTQYF. Written as DNA, the CDR3 is TGTGCCAGTAGCCGAAGGGGGGAGGGGACAGATACGCAGTATTTT. Complete variable domain (other parts from reference TRBV19 and TRBJ2-3): DGGITQSPKYLFRKEGQNVTLSCEQNLNHDAMYWYRQDPGQGLRLIYYSQIVNDFQKGDIAEGYSVSREKKESFPLTVTSAQKNPTAFYLCASSRRGEGTDTQYFGPGTRLTVL.

The chain is built from TRBV3-1 and TRBJ2-3; the D gene is possibly TRBD2 (6 bases). V was shortened by 3 bases and J by 4 bases, with 23 bases between the two germline ends. The CDR3 totals 18 residues. The germline V gene has CDR1 LGHDT and CDR2 YNNKEL (reference sequence). The DNA for the CDR3 is TGTGCCAGCAGCCATCCCCCCGCAGGACTACCAATCGCAGATACGCAGTATTTT. The encoded protein is CASSHPPAGLPIADTQYF.

There are a few counts of this clonotype. The genes are TRBV7-3 and TRBJ1-6, with D possibly TRBD1 on 6 matching bases. The CDR3 has 15 amino acids. Germline V gene lookup returns CDR1 SGHTA and CDR2 FQGTGA. V shed 1 base and J shed 4 bases, with 8 bases lying between them. The CDR3 nucleotides read TGTGCCAGCAGCTTAATAGGACAGTATAATTCACCCCTCCACTTT. Translating gives CASSLIGQYNSPLHF. The full variable domain, rest sourced from reference TRBV7-3 and TRBJ1-6, is GAGVSQTPSNKVTEKGKYVELRCDPISGHTALYWYRQSLGQGPEFLIYFQGTGAADDSGLPNDRFFAVRPEGSVSTLKIQRTERGDSAVYLCASSLIGQYNSPLHFGNGTRLTVT.

For this clonotype: The junction departs from the called germline gene at one end, perhaps through a read error. This chain's CDR3 is CPSSPFGGQKAYEQYF. CDR3 nucleotides: TGTCCCAGCTCACCTTTTGGAGGACAGAAGGCGTACGAGCAGTACTTC. The genes are TRBV18 and TRBJ2-7; a possible D gene is TRBD1 (6 bases). The CDR3 runs to 16 residues. The germline gives CDR1 KGHSH, CDR2 LQKENI.

This clonotype was found a few times. The junction departs from germline at one end; a sequencing error may be responsible. The rearrangement links TRBV12-3 or TRBV12-4 to TRBJ1-2; D is unresolved. CDR3 length: 10 amino acids. The CDR3 loop reads CASSSRTVDF. DNA for the CDR3: TGTGCCAGCAGTTCCCGGACCGTTGACTTC.

Ten or more counts support this clonotype. This chain connects TRBV12-3 or TRBV12-4 to TRBJ1-2; TRBD1 matches 9 bases. This CDR3 is 14 amino acids long. After removal of 7 bases from V and 7 bases from J, the junction contained 10 bases not matched to a gene. CDR3: CASTPGQGKSGYTF. CDR3 nucleotide sequence: TGTGCCAGCACCCCGGGACAGGGAAAAAGTGGCTACACCTTC.

This clonotype was counted only a few times. The chain carries TRBV7-2 and TRBJ2-7; 10 bases fit TRBD1. This CDR3 contains 15 residues. Trimming cost V 5 bases and J 0 bases; bases outside gene matches: 4. CDR1 and CDR2 (germline): SGHTA, FQGNSA. This CDR3 reads CASSPDRGYSYEQYF. CDR3 nucleotides: TGTGCCAGCAGCCCGGACAGGGGGTACTCCTACGAGCAGTACTTC.

The chain recombines TRBV27 with TRBJ2-2; tentative D call: TRBD1 (6 bases). The CDR3 loop spans 15 amino acids. Trimming removed 3 bases at V and 5 bases at J, with 13 bases between. Germline V gives CDR1 MNHEY, CDR2 SMNVEV (reference sequence). CDR3 sequence (DNA): TGTGCCAGCAGTTTTACAGGGTTGGTAACCGGGGAGCTGTTTTTT. It yields the protein CASSFTGLVTGELFF.

This clonotype was detected only a few times. This chain joins TRBV20-1 and TRBJ1-6, with D possibly being TRBD1 (6 bases). This CDR3 has 15 amino acids. V lost 4 bases and J 4 bases, leaving 14 bases between the germline ends. Germline loops: CDR1 DFQATT, CDR2 SNEGSKA (reference sequence). CDR3 bases: TGCAGTGCTAATTCCCCGGACAGTTATAATTCACCCCTCCACTTT. Translating gives CSANSPDSYNSPLHF.

V gene TRBV6-2 or TRBV6-3 combines with J gene TRBJ2-6; 7 nucleotides match TRBD2. The CDR3 has 15 residues. Looked up from germline, CDR1 is MNHEY and CDR2 is SVGEGT. Germline trimming cut 7 bases from V and 4 bases from J; bases unmatched to any gene: 7. The CDR3 DNA is TGTGCCAGCACCCACGGGGGGACGGGGGCCAACGTCCTGACTTTC. Protein product: CASTHGGTGANVLTF.

V gene TRBV3-1 combines with J gene TRBJ2-3, with TRBD2 matching over 12 bases. Per the germline V gene, CDR1 is LGHDT and CDR2 is YNNKEL (reference sequence). This CDR3 has 17 amino acids. Germline trimming cut 0 bases from V and 5 bases from J; bases unmatched to any gene: 6. The CDR3 sequence: CASSQDRLAGVGDTQYF. DNA of the CDR3: TGTGCCAGCAGCCAAGACCGACTAGCGGGAGTCGGAGATACGCAGTATTTT.

This clonotype came up a few times. J is TRBJ2-6 and V is TRBV7-2; 7 nucleotides align to TRBD1. This CDR3 is 23 amino acids long. Unmatched junction bases numbered 21, after V lost 1 base and J lost 0 bases. Germline V CDR1 and CDR2: SGHTA, FQGNSA. This CDR3 reads CASSLGRDSELRDYSSGANVLTF. The CDR3, as DNA: TGTGCCAGCAGCTTAGGCCGGGACAGCGAACTACGAGACTACAGCTCTGGGGCCAACGTCCTGACTTTC.

This clonotype was seen a handful of times. The V and J genes are TRBV6-5 and TRBJ2-7; tentatively, D is TRBD1 (6 bases). V dropped 0 bases and J dropped 2 bases, with 11 bases sitting between them. This CDR3 region has 15 residues. Germline assignment: CDR1 MNHEY and CDR2 SVGAGI. CDR3 DNA sequence: TGTGCCAGCAGTTACTCGGGACACCCAACCTACGAGCAGTACTTC. Translating gives CASSYSGHPTYEQYF.

This rearrangement joins TRBV6-5 to TRBJ2-7; D ambiguous. Germline V CDR1 and CDR2: MNHEY, SVGAGI. The V end was cut by 5 bases, the J end by 9 bases, with 14 bases between. This CDR3 comprises 12 residues. CDR3 loop: CASSDQVSVQYF. The DNA for the CDR3 is TGTGCCAGCAGTGACCAGGTATCGGTGCAGTACTTC.

This clonotype showed up just a few times. V and J are TRBV7-9 and TRBJ2-3; 9 nucleotides match TRBD1. Germline V gives CDR1 SEHNR, CDR2 FQNEAQ (reference sequence). Germline trimming cut 5 bases from V and 1 base from J; bases unmatched to any gene: 7. The CDR3 has 16 residues. Here the CDR3 DNA reads TGTGCCAGCAGCACAAACAGGGGGCGCGGCACAGATACGCAGTATTTT. Protein: CASSTNRGRGTDTQYF.

The V and J genes are TRBV10-2 and TRBJ2-1, with 11 bases matching TRBD2. This CDR3 has 18 amino acids. V dropped 6 bases and J dropped 0; count of bases not matched to a gene: 10. Germline CDR1 is WSHSY and CDR2 is SAAADI. The CDR3 nucleotides are TGCGCCAGCAGGCGGGCTAGCGGGAGGTCGAGCTCCTACAATGAGCAGTTCTTC. Residues: CASRRASGRSSSYNEQFF.

The chain couples TRBV20-1 to TRBJ2-1, with D perhaps matching TRBD2 (5 bases). The CDR3 length is 14 residues. The germline CDR1 and CDR2 sequences are DFQATT and SNEGSKA (reference sequence). V lost 1 base, J lost 14 bases, and 21 bases lay in between. DNA of the CDR3: TGCAGTGCTAGAGTAGCTAGCACGAGCGTATCTGAGTTCTTC. Encoded protein: CSARVASTSVSEFF.

This clonotype was observed a handful of times. DNA of the CDR3: TGTGCCAGCAGCCCTAGGACTAGCGGGAGTGGGTCCTACAATGAGCAGTTCTTC. Translated, it gives CASSPRTSGSGSYNEQFF. The chain carries TRBV11-1 and TRBJ2-1, with 13 bases identical to TRBD2. CDR3 length: 18 residues. CDR1 SGHAT and CDR2 FQDESV come from the germline V gene (reference sequence). V lost 5 bases, J lost 1 base, and 8 bases stayed unmatched.